Following are 24 T cell receptor beta chains from one sample sequenced in a study of OX40 agonist ivuxolimab in advanced cancers. TCRdb keeps only in-frame clones here, not all; method: immunoSEQ multiplex PCR. The sample includes 65,000 to 95,000 clones, around nine tenths of them seen just once. Sequencing was performed on CD4+ or CD8+ T cells sorted from blood, taken in a trial of the OX40 agonist ivuxolimab. The source is an adult with an advanced solid tumor such as melanoma, head and neck, liver or kidney cancer.

The chain links TRBV7-2 to TRBJ1-1; TRBD1 is a possible D gene (5 bases). Trimming removed 5 bases from V and 0 bases from J, with 13 bases in between. The CDR3 has 15 residues. Germline loops: CDR1 SGHTA, CDR2 FQGNSA. DNA for the CDR3: TGTGCCAGCAGCCCACGGGGGGGAGTGAACACTGAAGCTTTCTTT. Residues: CASSPRGGVNTEAFF.

The rearrangement links TRBV2 to TRBJ2-7; D is possibly TRBD2 (5 bases). Germline CDR1 SNHLY, CDR2 FYNNEI. This CDR3 contains 14 residues. V lost 5 bases and J lost 3, with 14 bases in between. CDR3 sequence: CASSRRSGYYEQYF. CDR3 nucleotides: TGTGCCAGCAGTCGACGGAGCGGTTACTACGAGCAGTACTTC.

The V call is TRBV27, the J call TRBJ1-1, with D unresolved. Trimming pared 6 bases from V and 2 bases from J, leaving 10 bases between. The CDR3 has 13 residues. The germline V gene encodes CDR1 MNHEY and CDR2 SMNVEV (reference sequence). This CDR3 is CASSSWVNTEAFF. The CDR3 DNA follows: TGTGCCAGCAGCTCATGGGTTAACACTGAAGCTTTCTTT.

V and J are TRBV28 and TRBJ1-5; D ambiguous. Germline CDR1 and CDR2: MDHEN and SYDVKM. The CDR3 covers 14 residues. The V end was cut by 6 bases, the J end by 6 bases, with 15 bases between. CDR3 region: CASSFNGAAQPQHF. The CDR3 DNA sequence: TGTGCCAGCAGCTTCAACGGCGCCGCTCAGCCCCAGCATTTT.

This chain links TRBV27 with TRBJ2-7; the D gene could be TRBD1 or TRBD2 (6 bases each). CDR1 is MNHEY and CDR2 is SMNVEV in the germline V gene (reference sequence). The V and J ends lost 6 bases and 4 bases respectively, with 16 bases between them. The CDR3 covers 14 residues. DNA for the CDR3: TGTGCCAGCAGAAGGTCGGGGGCTAATTACGAGCAGTACTTC. This translates into CASRRSGANYEQYF.

The rearrangement uses TRBV25-1 and TRBJ2-3; D gene uncertain. The germline V gene has CDR1 MGHDK and CDR2 SYGVNS. The CDR3 extends over 14 amino acids. V lost 7 bases, J lost 6 bases, and 17 bases lay in between. The CDR3 DNA reads TGTGCCAGCAAGGATGGCTATGTGACGGATACGCAGTATTTT. Translated: CASKDGYVTDTQYF. Full variable domain (outside the CDR3, taken from reference TRBV25-1 and TRBJ2-3): EADIYQTPRYLVIGTGKKITLECSQTMGHDKMYWYQQDPGMELHLIHYSYGVNSTEKGDLSSESTVSRIRTEHFPLTLESARPSHTSQYLCASKDGYVTDTQYFGPGTRLTVL.

The chain employs TRBV2 and TRBJ2-2; 8 nucleotides match TRBD2. The CDR3 length is 13 residues. J gave up 4 bases and V 7 bases, and 2 bases lay outside the gene matches. The germline V gene has CDR1 SNHLY and CDR2 FYNNEI. CDR3 amino acids: CASTRGGTGELFF. The CDR3 nucleotides are TGTGCCAGCACTCGGGGGGGCACCGGGGAGCTGTTTTTT.

The chain is built from TRBV6-6 and TRBJ1-1; possibly TRBD1 for D (6 bases). Germline V gene data show CDR1 as MNHNY and CDR2 as SVGAGI (reference sequence). Trimming cost V 7 bases and J 1 base, with 13 bases left between them. The CDR3 totals 14 residues. In nucleotides, the CDR3 is TGTGCCAGCACTTTCGGACAGTCGAACACTGAAGCTTTCTTT. This codes for CASTFGQSNTEAFF.

This clone was picked up one time. The rearrangement joins TRBV6-1 to TRBJ1-2, with D possibly TRBD1 on 6 matching bases. The CDR3 loop spans 14 amino acids. Trimming left V 6 bases short and J 1 base short, with 12 bases between. Germline V gene lookup returns CDR1 MNHNS and CDR2 SASEGT. CDR3 protein: CASRSDSFNYGYTF. The CDR3 DNA reads TGTGCCAGCAGATCGGACAGCTTTAACTATGGCTACACCTTC.

This chain links TRBV28 with TRBJ1-2; weak D call: TRBD1 (5 bases). There are 14 residues in the CDR3. CDR1 is MDHEN and CDR2 is SYDVKM in the germline V gene. V lost 7 bases and J 0 bases, leaving 12 bases between the germline ends. The CDR3 region has the DNA TGTGCCAGCATTCGGACACGTCCTAACTATGGCTACACCTTC. Translation gives CASIRTRPNYGYTF.

This clone was seen once. The chain's CDR3 is CSVGGSTTATNEKLFF. The DNA of the CDR3 is TGCAGCGTGGGGGGCAGTACGACAGCAACTAATGAAAAACTGTTTTTT. The rearrangement uses TRBV29-1 and TRBJ1-4; D is perhaps TRBD1 (6 bases). This CDR3 is built from 16 residues. Germline lookup yields CDR1 SQVTM and CDR2 ANQGSEA. V lost 6 bases and J lost 0, with 17 bases in between.

This clone turned up a few times. The V call is TRBV28, the J call TRBJ1-5, with D maybe TRBD1 (5 bases). V lost 7 bases and J lost 2, with 15 bases in between. Germline values: CDR1 MDHEN, CDR2 SYDVKM. This CDR3 spans 15 amino acids. DNA for the CDR3: TGTGCCAGCAACCTAGGGGTTGGGGGCAATCAGCCCCAGCATTTT. It yields the protein CASNLGVGGNQPQHF.

The J gene is TRBJ1-1, the V gene TRBV6-5; D is perhaps TRBD1 (5 bases). CDR1 is MNHEY and CDR2 is SVGAGI in the germline V gene. This CDR3 has 14 residues. Trimming took 7 bases from V and 1 from J, leaving 13 bases between them. The CDR3: CASTPGVRNTEAFF. As DNA, the CDR3 is TGTGCCAGCACCCCGGGGGTTAGGAACACTGAAGCTTTCTTT.

The V and J genes are TRBV5-1 and TRBJ2-1, with 9 positions matching TRBD2. Germline CDR1 is SGHRS and CDR2 is YFSETQ. The CDR3 runs 16 residues. The V segment lost 0 bases and the J segment 13 bases; nucleotides outside the gene matches: 14. CDR3: CASSLEGSGSGLSQFF. Written as DNA, the CDR3 is TGCGCCAGCAGCTTGGAGGGTAGCGGGAGTGGACTTAGTCAGTTCTTC.

The gene calls are TRBV4-1 and TRBJ2-3; 7 bases map to TRBD2. The CDR3 loop spans 16 amino acids. J lost 0 bases, V lost 1 base, and 4 bases had no gene match. The germline V gene encodes CDR1 MGHRA and CDR2 YSYEKL. The CDR3 nucleotides read TGCGCCAGCAGCCAAGTGGTAGCGGGTAGCACAGATACGCAGTATTTT. Translating it yields CASSQVVAGSTDTQYF.

This chain links TRBV4-2 with TRBJ1-2; 12 bases are shared with TRBD1. The CDR3 totals 16 residues. Per the germline V gene, CDR1 is LGHNA and CDR2 is YNFKEQ. V lost 1 base to trimming and J lost 8 bases; unmatched junction nucleotides: 8. The CDR3 is CASSQVRGTGGWGYTF. DNA of the CDR3: TGTGCCAGCAGCCAAGTCCGGGGGACAGGGGGCTGGGGCTACACCTTC.

The rearrangement uses TRBV5-1 and TRBJ2-3, with TRBD2 as a possible D gene (6 bases). V was clipped by 4 bases and J by 6 bases, with 15 bases between them. Germline V CDR1 and CDR2: SGHRS, YFSETQ. The CDR3 is made up of 14 amino acids. As DNA, the CDR3 is TGCGCCAGCAGCAGAGAGACTAGAGGGGATACGCAGTATTTT. As protein: CASSRETRGDTQYF.

The chain links TRBV7-9 to TRBJ2-1, with TRBD2 matching 9 bases. Germline assignment: CDR1 SEHNR and CDR2 FQNEAQ (reference sequence). The CDR3 contains 14 residues. V gave up 5 bases and J gave up 6 bases; unmatched junction bases: 5. CDR3 nucleotide sequence: TGTGCCAGCAGCCTATTAGCGGGAGTCAATGAGCAGTTCTTC. It yields the protein CASSLLAGVNEQFF.

This clone appeared a few times. The V call is TRBV27, the J call TRBJ2-1, with 10 nucleotides matching TRBD2. Germline V gene sequence: CDR1 MNHEY, CDR2 SMNVEV (reference sequence). CDR3 size: 15 residues. The J segment lost 4 bases and the V segment lost 11 bases, leaving 11 bases of the junction unmatched. The CDR3 sequence: CASREREGLYNEQFF. DNA for the CDR3: TGTGCCTCCAGGGAGCGGGAGGGCTTATACAATGAGCAGTTCTTC.

This clone appeared a single time. The chain is built from TRBV7-9 and TRBJ2-3; 8 positions agree with TRBD1. This CDR3 comprises 11 residues. The ends lost 6 bases at V and 11 bases at J; junction bases unmatched: 4. The germline CDR1 and CDR2 sequences are SEHNR and FQNEAQ (reference sequence). CDR3 region: CASRIQGEQYF. The CDR3 coding sequence is TGTGCCAGCAGAATACAGGGGGAGCAGTATTTT.

This clone was observed once. V gene TRBV9 combines with J gene TRBJ2-5, with 12 bases lining up with TRBD2. This CDR3 has 15 residues. J lost 4 bases, V lost 4 bases, and 5 bases had no gene match. The germline V gene encodes CDR1 SGDLS and CDR2 YYNGEE. Written as DNA, the CDR3 is TGTGCCAGCAGCAAGCGGACTAGCGGGACAGAGACCCAGTACTTC. It yields the protein CASSKRTSGTETQYF.

In this sample, this clone turned up a few times. This chain uses TRBV5-1 with TRBJ2-5; D gene unclear. Looked up from germline, CDR1 is SGHRS and CDR2 is YFSETQ. The CDR3 consists of 14 residues. V lost 0 bases and J 4 bases, leaving 10 bases between the germline ends. This chain's CDR3 is CASSLGGVGETQYF. DNA for the CDR3: TGCGCCAGCAGCTTGGGTGGGGTTGGAGAGACCCAGTACTTC.

This clone is a singleton in its sample. The chain's CDR3 is CASSQYPLGPDTQYF. In DNA form, the CDR3 reads TGCGCCAGCAGCCAATACCCGTTAGGTCCGGATACGCAGTATTTT. The rearrangement joins TRBV4-1 to TRBJ2-3; no definite D call. Germline V gene lookup returns CDR1 MGHRA and CDR2 YSYEKL. V lost 2 bases and J lost 6, with 15 bases in between. The CDR3 contains 15 residues.

The sample holds one count of this clone. The V and J genes are TRBV11-3 and TRBJ2-7; TRBD1 aligns across 7 bases. Germline loops: CDR1 SGHNT, CDR2 YENEEA. The V and J ends lost 3 bases and 3 bases, in that order; junction bases with no gene match: 2. This CDR3 is built from 13 residues. CDR3: CASSFGQVYEQYF. The CDR3, as DNA: TGTGCCAGCAGCTTTGGACAGGTCTACGAGCAGTACTTC.